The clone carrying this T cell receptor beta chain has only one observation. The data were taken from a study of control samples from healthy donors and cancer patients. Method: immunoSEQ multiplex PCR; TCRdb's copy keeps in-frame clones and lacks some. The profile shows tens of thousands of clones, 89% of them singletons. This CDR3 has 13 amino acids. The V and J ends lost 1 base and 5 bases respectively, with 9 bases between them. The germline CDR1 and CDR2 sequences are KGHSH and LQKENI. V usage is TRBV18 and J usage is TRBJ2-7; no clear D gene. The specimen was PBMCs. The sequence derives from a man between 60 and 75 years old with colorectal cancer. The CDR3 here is CASSPRRGHEQYF. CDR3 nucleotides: TGTGCCAGCTCACCACGGAGAGGCCACGAGCAGTACTTC.